This TCR beta chain was identified in a study of neurological immune-mediated disorders. Study-level points and caveats: The greatest TCR clonal expansion occurred in HTLV-1-associated myelopathy and the least in multiple sclerosis, which fell below healthy controls. None of the CDR3 amino acid sequences in expanded clones turned up in more than one subject, which points to private repertoires in all groups.

From 15-18 subjects, over 180 million TCR-beta sequences were obtained in each sequencing run. TCRdb re-analysed the 5' RACE reads in MiXCR, keeping a single row per CDR3 protein. This sample has 60,000 to 70,000 distinct CDR3 sequences, with 5.2% found just once. 2 million unsorted PBMCs were stored in RNAlater at -80 °C before RNA extraction. This clonotype was recorded many times. Its antigen is still unknown. The receptor's source is a human donor with multiple sclerosis. The donor label of this sample is uncertain. Sequenced material: PBMCs.

The DNA of the CDR3 is TGTGCCAGCAGAGGACGGAATTCTCTTGCCGATGAGCAGTTCTTC. It specifies CASRGRNSLADEQFF. The chain joins TRBV6-6 to TRBJ2-1; D remains unclear. CDR3 length: 15 amino acids. The V gene's germline CDR1 is MNHNY and CDR2 SVGAGI (reference sequence). Deletions cut 6 bases from V and 8 bases from J, with 20 bases between.